This T cell receptor (beta chain) comes out of a study of T-cell memory formation after mild COVID-19. The overall study: Clustering of TCRs was largely donor specific.

Libraries for TCRalpha and TCRbeta carried sample barcodes and unique molecular identifiers via 5'RACE. From the 5' RACE reads, TCRdb called clonotypes with MiXCR, one entry per CDR3 protein. This sample yields just under 350,000 distinct CDR3 sequences, of which 10% to 15% are seen a single time; over 20% belongs to the top ten. In this sample, this clonotype turned up a few times. Its cognate antigen is unknown. Whole-study results and caveats: Contracting CD8+ clones were enriched in EMRA, CD4+ mainly in CM and EM. Contracting clones from day 15 to 85 had balanced CD4/CD8; later expanders favoured CD4+.

CDR3 length equals 14 residues. The germline gives CDR1 KGHSH, CDR2 LQKENI. V lost 7 bases and J 8 bases, leaving 17 bases between the germline ends. The clonotype was recovered from a man between 18 and 35 years old who had mild COVID-19 (a few samples of this study predate the infection). Cell type and time point are not known. The chain combines TRBV18 with TRBJ1-4; no definite D call. Sequenced input: PBMCs or a T cell subset sorted from them (not recorded which). CDR3 sequence: CASFLVQRPEKLFF. CDR3 sequence (DNA): TGTGCCAGCTTTCTCGTCCAGCGACCGGAAAAACTGTTTTTT.